A single sample is the source of the 11 T cell receptor beta chains below, sequenced in a study of blood T cell repertoires in COVID-19. The table came from immunoSEQ multiplex PCR; TCRdb's copy has only in-frame clones and leaves some out. The sample lists more than 110,000 clones, about 86% occurring once. Sequencing was done on a sample of peripheral blood. The source is a woman aged 60-70 years with acute or convalescent COVID-19.

The CDR3 loop is CASSDLRTGAHTGELFF. Here the CDR3 DNA reads TGTGCCAGCAGTGACCTTAGGACAGGGGCTCACACCGGGGAGCTGTTTTTT. The V call is TRBV27, the J call TRBJ2-2; 9 bases line up with TRBD1. V was pared by 5 bases and J by 3 bases, with 10 bases of the junction left unmatched. This CDR3 region has 17 residues. Germline V gene data show CDR1 as MNHEY and CDR2 as SMNVEV (reference sequence).

The chain recombines TRBV19 with TRBJ1-2; D is ambiguous. The V gene lost 5 bases and the J gene lost 8 bases, with 9 bases spanning the gap. The CDR3 has 11 amino acids. Germline values: CDR1 LNHDA, CDR2 SQIVND (reference sequence). The CDR3 spells CASSAGPGYTF. The CDR3 DNA sequence: TGTGCCAGTAGTGCCGGTCCCGGCTACACCTTC.

The J gene is TRBJ2-7, the V gene TRBV19, with 7 positions matching TRBD2. The J segment lost 6 bases and the V segment lost 3 bases, leaving 11 bases of the junction unmatched. CDR3 length equals 15 residues. CDR1 is LNHDA, CDR2 SQIVND, per germline (reference sequence). The CDR3 coding sequence is TGTGCCAGTAGTATTGGCAGCGGGATAGGGAGCGAGCAGTACTTC. This sequence encodes CASSIGSGIGSEQYF.

The J gene is TRBJ2-4, the V gene TRBV23-1; 7 bases line up with TRBD1. TRBV23-1 carries the ORF label, with uncertain function. V lost 3 bases to trimming and J lost 4 bases; unmatched junction nucleotides: 6. This CDR3 region has 15 residues. The CDR3 loop reads CASSQRQGSKNIQYF. The CDR3 coding sequence is TGCGCCAGCAGTCAGAGACAGGGTTCAAAAAACATTCAGTACTTC.

CDR3 in amino acids: CASSPSGGPYNEQFF. As DNA, the CDR3 is TGTGCCAGCAGTCCCAGCGGGGGGCCCTACAATGAGCAGTTCTTC. The gene calls are TRBV28 and TRBJ2-1; TRBD2 matches at 9 bases. The CDR3 contains 15 residues. Germline V lookup: CDR1 MDHEN, CDR2 SYDVKM. J gave up 2 bases and V 5 bases, and 4 bases lay outside the gene matches.

V and J are TRBV30 and TRBJ1-5; D is perhaps TRBD1 (5 bases). V shed 1 base and J shed 7 bases, with 8 bases lying between them. Germline CDR1 reads GTSNPN; CDR2 reads SVGIG (reference sequence). This CDR3 has 12 residues. CDR3 region: CAWSEEGQPQHF. The CDR3 DNA is TGTGCCTGGAGTGAGGAGGGGCAGCCCCAGCATTTT.

The chain employs TRBV5-1 and TRBJ1-5; maybe TRBD1 (6 bases). The CDR3 length is 15 residues. V dropped 4 bases and J dropped 6 bases, with 17 bases sitting between them. From germline, CDR1 is SGHRS and CDR2 YFSETQ. CDR3 sequence: CASSPGGGEGQPQHF. The CDR3 region has the DNA TGCGCCAGCAGCCCGGGAGGGGGAGAGGGTCAGCCCCAGCATTTT.

The chain combines TRBV27 with TRBJ2-7; TRBD1 matches 7 bases. J gave up 4 bases and V 8 bases, and 5 bases lay outside the gene matches. CDR1 is MNHEY, CDR2 SMNVEV, per germline (reference sequence). The CDR3 has 12 residues. This chain's CDR3 is CASGDRVYEQYF. For the CDR3, the DNA is TGTGCCAGCGGAGACAGGGTGTACGAGCAGTACTTC.

The gene calls are TRBV27 and TRBJ1-5; 7 nucleotides agree with TRBD1. The CDR3 totals 16 residues. Germline CDR1 is MNHEY and CDR2 is SMNVEV (reference sequence). V lost 3 bases and J lost 1; bases outside the gene matches: 6. Written as DNA, the CDR3 is TGTGCCAGCAGTTTTGGGGGACAGCAGAGCAATCAGCCCCAGCATTTT. Its translation is CASSFGGQQSNQPQHF.

CDR3 bases: TGTGCCAGCAGGGGGAAGAGGGGGCGACAAACCGGGGAGCTGTTTTTT. Encoded protein: CASRGKRGRQTGELFF. The chain is built from TRBV11-3 and TRBJ2-2; 7 nucleotides agree with TRBD1. The V and J ends lost 6 bases and 5 bases, in that order; junction bases with no gene match: 12. The CDR3 length is 16 residues. Germline V gives CDR1 SGHNT, CDR2 YENEEA.

This clone was seen a few times. J is TRBJ1-2 and V is TRBV7-9, with D perhaps matching TRBD1 (6 bases). The CDR3 is 14 residues long. V lost 5 bases and J 4 bases, leaving 14 bases between the germline ends. Germline V gives CDR1 SEHNR, CDR2 FQNEAQ (reference sequence). The CDR3 is CASSRTGIVYGYTF. CDR3 nucleotide sequence: TGTGCCAGCAGCCGAACAGGGATTGTCTATGGCTACACCTTC. The whole variable domain, remainder taken from reference TRBV7-9 and TRBJ1-2, is DTGVSQNPRHKITKRGQNVTFRCDPISEHNRLYWYRQTLGQGPEFLTYFQNEAQLEKSRLLSDRFSAERPKGSFSTLEIQRTEQGDSAMYLCASSRTGIVYGYTFGSGTRLTVV.